What follows are 30 T cell receptor beta chains derived from one specimen sequenced in a study of naive and memory T cell subsets. The beta constant-region primer was an equimolar mix of two oligonucleotides covering TRBC1 and TRBC2. TCRdb ran MiXCR on the UMI-ligation and nested PCR reads and lists one entry per CDR3 protein. Among 25,000 to 30,000 distinct CDR3 sequences listed, about 10% were seen once. The sequencing input was effector memory CD4+ T cells from blood. Subset defined: effector memory, CD45RA- CD27-. The receptor set was obtained from a human donor in good health.

The chain carries TRBV5-1 and TRBJ2-1, with a possible D match to TRBD1 (6 bases). The CDR3 sequence is 15 residues long. Germline CDR1 SGHRS, CDR2 YFSETQ. V lost 3 bases, J lost 4 bases, and 14 bases lay in between. In nucleotides, the CDR3 is TGCGCCAGCAGCTCGATCTTACAGGGATACAATGAGCAGTTCTTC. It translates to CASSSILQGYNEQFF.

This clonotype was seen ten or more times. This chain joins TRBV12-3 or TRBV12-4 and TRBJ2-5, with no clear D. Trimming took off 2 bases at V and 1 base at J, with 8 bases between the two ends. This CDR3 spans 14 amino acids. The CDR3 coding sequence is TGTGCCAGCAGTTTACCTGCCAGCCAAGAGACCCAGTACTTC. It is translated as CASSLPASQETQYF.

V and J are TRBV7-2 and TRBJ2-3; the D is unclear. Germline V gene lookup returns CDR1 SGHTA and CDR2 FQGNSA. V lost 5 bases and J 4 bases, leaving 13 bases between the germline ends. CDR3 size: 14 residues. The CDR3 sequence is CASSRRSMADTQYF. In DNA form, the CDR3 reads TGTGCCAGCAGCCGACGTAGCATGGCAGATACGCAGTATTTT.

V usage is TRBV12-3 or TRBV12-4 and J usage is TRBJ2-1; D possibly matches TRBD1 or TRBD2 (6 bases each). This CDR3 has 15 amino acids. V lost 10 bases to trimming and J lost 0 bases, with 16 bases between them. CDR3 sequence reads: CATDRGPPSYNEQFF. The DNA for the CDR3 is TGTGCCACCGACCGGGGGCCTCCCTCCTACAATGAGCAGTTCTTC.

This chain uses TRBV9 with TRBJ2-5; D could derive from TRBD1 or TRBD2 (5 bases each). Germline CDR1 and CDR2: SGDLS and YYNGEE. The length of the CDR3 is 17 residues. V lost 2 bases and J 4 bases, leaving 21 bases between the germline ends. In nucleotides, the CDR3 is TGTGCCAGCAGCGTCTCCGGGGCACGGAGCAAAGGAGAGACCCAGTACTTC. This codes for CASSVSGARSKGETQYF.

This rearrangement joins TRBV2 to TRBJ1-5; possibly TRBD1 for D (5 bases). The CDR3 has 15 residues. V dropped 2 bases and J dropped 7 bases, with 15 bases sitting between them. Germline V gene lookup returns CDR1 SNHLY and CDR2 FYNNEI. The CDR3 nucleotides read TGTGCCAGCAGTGAACAACCAAGCAAGGGGCAGCCCCAGCATTTT. This codes for CASSEQPSKGQPQHF. Looking up the rest from reference TRBV2 and TRBJ1-5 gives the full variable domain: EPEVTQTPSHQVTQMGQEVILRCVPISNHLYFYWYRQILGQKVEFLVSFYNNEISEKSEIFDDQFSVERPDGSNFTLKIRSTKLEDSAMYFCASSEQPSKGQPQHFGDGTRLSIL.

This clonotype was seen a few times. The chain employs TRBV29-1 and TRBJ2-3, with TRBD2 matching 12 bases. The CDR3 is made up of 15 amino acids. CDR1 SQVTM and CDR2 ANQGSEA come from the germline V gene. V was pared by 1 base and J by 2 bases, with 1 base of the junction left unmatched. The CDR3 spells CSVEGTSGITDTQYF. The DNA of the CDR3 is TGCAGCGTTGAAGGGACTAGCGGGATCACAGATACGCAGTATTTT.

This clonotype was seen more than once but under ten times. The chain joins TRBV7-8 to TRBJ1-6, with D perhaps matching TRBD1 (5 bases). Trimming stripped 1 base from V and 9 bases from J, with 13 bases between. This CDR3 has 15 amino acids. Germline V gene data show CDR1 as SGHVS and CDR2 as FQNEAQ. The CDR3 region is CASSLVAGLGSPLHF. In DNA, the CDR3 is TGTGCCAGCAGCTTAGTGGCGGGGCTGGGTTCACCCCTCCACTTT. Full variable domain (remainder filled in from reference TRBV7-8 and TRBJ1-6): GAGVSQSPRYKVAKRGQDVALRCDPISGHVSLFWYQQALGQGPEFLTYFQNEAQLDKSGLPSDRFFAERPEGSVSTLKIQRTQQEDSAVYLCASSLVAGLGSPLHFGNGTRLTVT.

This clonotype was seen repeatedly, ten times or more. The V gene is TRBV7-2, the J gene TRBJ2-2; 9 bases agree with TRBD2. J was trimmed by 6 bases and V by 5 bases; bases with no gene match: 16. Germline V lookup: CDR1 SGHTA, CDR2 FQGNSA. The CDR3 extends over 18 amino acids. Here the CDR3 DNA reads TGTGCCAGCAGCCCTGCGGGGGCTGCGGGAGGGCCAGCCGGGGAGCTGTTTTTT. Amino acids: CASSPAGAAGGPAGELFF.

In this sample, this clonotype turned up a few times. The rearrangement uses TRBV12-3 or TRBV12-4 and TRBJ2-5, with 8 bases matching TRBD2. V gave up 5 bases and J gave up 5 bases; unmatched junction bases: 4. The CDR3 is made up of 13 amino acids. This CDR3 reads CASSLSGKETQYF. In DNA form, the CDR3 reads TGTGCCAGCAGTCTTAGCGGGAAGGAGACCCAGTACTTC.

At least ten counts were recorded for this clonotype. This sequence joins TRBV5-1 and TRBJ1-1; tentative D call: TRBD1 (5 bases). This CDR3 has 14 amino acids. Germline CDR1 and CDR2: SGHRS and YFSETQ. Trimming removed 0 bases at V and 3 bases at J, with 9 bases between. The CDR3 DNA reads TGCGCCAGCAGCTTGGGGCAGGGATACACTGAAGCTTTCTTT. Translation gives CASSLGQGYTEAFF. The entire variable domain, with the rest obtained from reference TRBV5-1 and TRBJ1-1, is as follows: KAGVTQTPRYLIKTRGQQVTLSCSPISGHRSVSWYQQTPGQGLQFLFEYFSETQRNKGNFPGRFSGRQFSNSRSEMNVSTLELGDSALYLCASSLGQGYTEAFFGQGTRLTVV.

The sample holds many counts of this clonotype. CDR3 in amino acids: CASSLRRRQETQYF. CDR3 in DNA: TGTGCCAGCAGTTTGAGACGCCGACAAGAGACCCAGTACTTC. V and J are TRBV12-3 or TRBV12-4 and TRBJ2-5; no definite D call. The V end lost 3 bases, the J end lost 2 bases, and 10 bases lay between the germline ends. This CDR3 spans 14 amino acids.

The V gene is TRBV5-5, the J gene TRBJ2-3, with D tentatively TRBD2 (6 bases). V lost 2 bases and J 4 bases, leaving 14 bases between the germline ends. The CDR3 totals 15 residues. CDR1 is SGHKS, CDR2 YYEKEE, per germline (reference sequence). CDR3 bases: TGTGCCAGCAGCTTTCCCGGGACTGAATCAGATACGCAGTATTTT. Translation: CASSFPGTESDTQYF.

The V call is TRBV3-1, the J call TRBJ1-3; TRBD1 is a possible D gene (5 bases). Germline V lookup: CDR1 LGHDT, CDR2 YNNKEL (reference sequence). This CDR3 spans 14 amino acids. Trimming removed 2 bases from V and 4 bases from J, with 9 bases in between. CDR3 protein: CASSQRGLGNTIYF. CDR3 nucleotide sequence: TGTGCCAGCAGCCAAAGGGGCCTCGGAAACACCATATATTTT.

This clonotype was detected ten times or more. The chain combines TRBV28 with TRBJ1-5, with a weak D call TRBD1 (5 bases). Per the germline V gene, CDR1 is MDHEN and CDR2 is SYDVKM. V was clipped by 6 bases and J by 4 bases, with 13 bases between them. This CDR3 has 14 amino acids. The CDR3 DNA is TGTGCCAGCAGCCTCGCCGGGGGGAATCAGCCCCAGCATTTT. Translated, it gives CASSLAGGNQPQHF. Filled out from reference TRBV28 and TRBJ1-5, the complete variable domain reads DVKVTQSSRYLVKRTGEKVFLECVQDMDHENMFWYRQDPGLGLRLIYFSYDVKMKEKGDIPEGYSVSREKKERFSLILESASTNQTSMYLCASSLAGGNQPQHFGDGTRLSIL.

This rearrangement joins TRBV29-1 to TRBJ2-7; possibly TRBD2 for D (6 bases). Trimming removed 3 bases at V and 5 bases at J, with 11 bases between. The length of the CDR3 is 12 residues. Germline CDR1 SQVTM, CDR2 ANQGSEA. The CDR3 bases are TGCAGCGTTGATCTCGGGGGAGACGAGCAGTACTTC. It translates to CSVDLGGDEQYF.

The V gene is TRBV14, the J gene TRBJ2-3; tentative D call: TRBD1 (5 bases). CDR3 length: 19 amino acids. Germline V gives CDR1 SGHDN, CDR2 FVKESK. Trimming shortened V by 0 bases and J by 0 bases, and 19 bases separated the two germline ends. The CDR3 nucleotides are TGTGCCAGCAGCCAAGAAGGCCAATTGACAGTGTTTAGCACAGATACGCAGTATTTT. It translates to CASSQEGQLTVFSTDTQYF.

This clonotype was detected only a few times. V and J are TRBV6-2 or TRBV6-3 and TRBJ1-1, with TRBD1 as a possible D gene (6 bases). Germline CDR1 MNHEY, CDR2 SVGEGT. The germline V and J ends were trimmed by 5 bases and 4 bases, with 17 bases remaining between them. CDR3 length: 15 amino acids. In nucleotides, the CDR3 is TGTGCCAGCAGTGATCCGTACAGGGCCAGCACTGAAGCTTTCTTT. Translating it yields CASSDPYRASTEAFF.

The chain carries TRBV20-1 and TRBJ1-6, with TRBD1 matching over 9 bases. CDR1 and CDR2 (germline): DFQATT, SNEGSKA (reference sequence). There are 15 residues in the CDR3. After removal of 5 bases from V and 6 bases from J, the junction contained 8 bases not matched to a gene. DNA for the CDR3: TGCAGTGCTGGGTCCGGGACAGGGACTAATTCACCCCTCCACTTT. It encodes CSAGSGTGTNSPLHF.

This clonotype came up a few times. The gene calls are TRBV27 and TRBJ2-7, with 9 bases lining up with TRBD1. Germline assignment: CDR1 MNHEY and CDR2 SMNVEV (reference sequence). V lost 7 bases to trimming and J lost 6 bases; unmatched junction nucleotides: 13. The CDR3 contains 15 residues. The CDR3 loop reads CASKGAGTGSIEQYF. In nucleotides, the CDR3 is TGTGCCAGCAAGGGGGCCGGGACAGGGAGTATCGAGCAGTACTTC.

This clonotype showed up just a few times. The rearrangement links TRBV24-1 to TRBJ2-1; the match to TRBD1 covers 9 bases. J lost 3 bases, V lost 3 bases, and 8 bases had no gene match. CDR1 and CDR2 from the germline V gene are KGHDR and SFDVKD. The CDR3 has 17 residues. This CDR3 is CATSDVRPGQGYNEQFF. Here the CDR3 DNA reads TGTGCCACCAGTGATGTTAGACCGGGACAGGGCTACAATGAGCAGTTCTTC.

This clonotype was picked up many times. This chain connects TRBV7-8 to TRBJ2-5, with D unresolved. Between the trimmed V and J ends, which lost 4 bases and 7 bases, there was a span of 16 bases. Germline CDR1 and CDR2: SGHVS and FQNEAQ. The CDR3 is 14 amino acids. The CDR3 spells CASSSSDGPGTQYF. DNA for the CDR3: TGTGCCAGCAGCTCCAGTGACGGGCCAGGGACCCAGTACTTC.

J is TRBJ2-7 and V is TRBV7-8, with D unresolved. The CDR3 totals 14 residues. In germline, CDR1 is SGHVS, CDR2 FQNEAQ. The V and J ends lost 5 bases and 3 bases respectively, with 14 bases between them. The CDR3 bases are TGTGCCAGCAGCCCGGATCTGCTCGTCTACGAGCAGTACTTC. Translating gives CASSPDLLVYEQYF.

This clonotype was detected ten times or more. The chain couples TRBV7-8 to TRBJ2-2, with 8 bases fitting TRBD1. Per the germline V gene, CDR1 is SGHVS and CDR2 is FQNEAQ. V was clipped by 5 bases and J by 0 bases; unmatched bases: 5. CDR3 length: 16 residues. The DNA for the CDR3 is TGTGCCAGCAGCCTGCGGACAGGGACGAACACCGGGGAGCTGTTTTTT. This sequence encodes CASSLRTGTNTGELFF.

This clonotype showed up many times. J is TRBJ2-7 and V is TRBV7-2; unclear D gene. The ends were cut back, 5 bases at V and 3 bases at J, with 17 bases in the middle. Germline-derived CDR1 and CDR2 are SGHTA and FQGNSA. The CDR3 sequence is 15 residues long. Here the CDR3 DNA reads TGTGCCAGCAGCCTCGGGCCACCCCAAAACTACGAGCAGTACTTC. This sequence encodes CASSLGPPQNYEQYF.

This clonotype occurred many times. This chain uses TRBV7-9 with TRBJ1-5; 7 bases align to TRBD1. CDR1 is SEHNR, CDR2 FQNEAQ, per germline (reference sequence). J gave up 4 bases and V 6 bases, and 3 bases lay outside the gene matches. This CDR3 spans 13 amino acids. The CDR3 DNA reads as TGTGCCAGCAGTTTACAGGGGAATCAGCCCCAGCATTTT. It translates to CASSLQGNQPQHF.

V and J are TRBV7-2 and TRBJ1-5, with 7 bases that match TRBD1. CDR3 length: 15 amino acids. CDR1 is SGHTA, CDR2 FQGNSA, per germline. V dropped 3 bases and J dropped 1; count of bases not matched to a gene: 3. The DNA of the CDR3 is TGTGCCAGCAGCTTCCTACAGGGGAGCAATCAGCCCCAGCATTTT. Translation gives CASSFLQGSNQPQHF.

This clonotype occurred many times. V is TRBV6-2 or TRBV6-3 and J is TRBJ2-1; 13 bases are shared with TRBD2. Germline trimming cut 5 bases from V and 14 bases from J; bases unmatched to any gene: 12. This CDR3 spans 15 amino acids. Germline V CDR1 and CDR2: MNHEY, SVGEGT. CDR3 protein: CASSPPTQTSGRKFF. The CDR3, as DNA: TGTGCCAGCAGTCCTCCGACTCAGACTAGCGGGAGGAAGTTCTTC.

This CDR3 reads CASSQDYLSKDEAFF. The CDR3 DNA is TGTGCCAGCAGCCAAGATTACCTATCGAAGGATGAAGCTTTCTTT. This chain joins TRBV3-1 and TRBJ1-1; D is uncertain. The CDR3 covers 15 residues. Trimming cost V 0 bases and J 7 bases, with 15 bases left between them. CDR1 LGHDT and CDR2 YNNKEL come from the germline V gene (reference sequence).

This clonotype was found a few times. The chain has TRBV6-2 or TRBV6-3 and TRBJ2-3, with D perhaps being TRBD1 or TRBD2 (6 bases each). Per the germline V gene, CDR1 is MNHEY and CDR2 is SVGEGT. The V gene lost 9 bases and the J gene lost 2 bases, with 27 bases spanning the gap. The CDR3 is 18 residues long. CDR3 in DNA: TGTGCCAGTGGACTTCGGGGGCGGCTTACCACTCTCACAGATACGCAGTATTTT. The encoded protein is CASGLRGRLTTLTDTQYF.